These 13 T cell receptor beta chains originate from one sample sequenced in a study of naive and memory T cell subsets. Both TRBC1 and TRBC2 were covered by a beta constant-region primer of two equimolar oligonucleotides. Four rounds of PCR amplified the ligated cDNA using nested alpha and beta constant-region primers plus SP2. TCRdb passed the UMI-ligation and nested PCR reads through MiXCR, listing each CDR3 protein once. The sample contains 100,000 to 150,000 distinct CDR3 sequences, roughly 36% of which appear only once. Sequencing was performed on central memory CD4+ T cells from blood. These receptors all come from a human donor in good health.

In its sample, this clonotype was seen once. CDR3 in amino acids: CASGSRDRYDGELFF. Written as DNA, the CDR3 is TGTGCTAGTGGTTCACGGGACCGATATGACGGGGAGCTGTTTTTT. The gene calls are TRBV12-5 and TRBJ2-2; D might be TRBD1 or TRBD2, each matching 5 bases. Trimming shortened V by 4 bases and J by 7 bases, and 16 bases separated the two germline ends. Germline CDR1 and CDR2: LGHNT and FRNRAP. CDR3 length: 15 amino acids.

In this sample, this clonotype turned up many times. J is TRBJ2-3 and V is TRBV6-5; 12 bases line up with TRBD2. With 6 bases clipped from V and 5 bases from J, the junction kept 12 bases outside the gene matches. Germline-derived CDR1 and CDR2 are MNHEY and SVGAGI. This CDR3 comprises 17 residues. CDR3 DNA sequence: TGTGCCAGCAGAGCCTATCTAGCGGGAGGGCCCAAAGATACGCAGTATTTT. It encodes CASRAYLAGGPKDTQYF.

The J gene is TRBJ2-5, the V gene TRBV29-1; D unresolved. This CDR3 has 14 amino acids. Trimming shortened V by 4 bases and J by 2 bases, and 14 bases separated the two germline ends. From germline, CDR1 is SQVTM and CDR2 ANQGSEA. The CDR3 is CSVVRQAYQETQYF. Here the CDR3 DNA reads TGCAGCGTTGTTAGGCAGGCCTATCAAGAGACCCAGTACTTC.

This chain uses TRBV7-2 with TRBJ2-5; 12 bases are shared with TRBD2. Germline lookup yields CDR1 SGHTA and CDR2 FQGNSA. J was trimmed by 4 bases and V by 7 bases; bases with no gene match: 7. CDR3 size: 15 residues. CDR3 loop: CASTVTSGSGETQYF. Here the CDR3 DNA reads TGTGCCAGCACTGTGACTAGCGGGAGTGGAGAGACCCAGTACTTC.

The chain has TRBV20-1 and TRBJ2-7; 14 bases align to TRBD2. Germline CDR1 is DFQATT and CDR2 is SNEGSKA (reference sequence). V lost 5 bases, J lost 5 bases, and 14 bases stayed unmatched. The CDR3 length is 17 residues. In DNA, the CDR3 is TGCAGTGCTCCGATGGGGACTAGCGGGAGCAAGACCAACGAGCAGTACTTC. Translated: CSAPMGTSGSKTNEQYF.

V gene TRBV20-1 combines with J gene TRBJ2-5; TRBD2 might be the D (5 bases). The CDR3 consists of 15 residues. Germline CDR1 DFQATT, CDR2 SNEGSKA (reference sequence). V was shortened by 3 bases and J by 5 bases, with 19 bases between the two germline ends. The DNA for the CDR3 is TGCAGTGCTAGGCCCCAACGGGGTCTAGGGGAGACCCAGTACTTC. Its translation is CSARPQRGLGETQYF.

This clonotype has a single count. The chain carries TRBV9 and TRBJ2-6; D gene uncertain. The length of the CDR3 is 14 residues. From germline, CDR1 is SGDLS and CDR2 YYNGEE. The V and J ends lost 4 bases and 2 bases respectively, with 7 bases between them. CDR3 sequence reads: CASSINTGANVLTF. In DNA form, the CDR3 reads TGTGCCAGCAGCATAAACACTGGGGCCAACGTCCTGACTTTC.

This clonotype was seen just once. The CDR3 region is CASSDRDRVTETQYF. CDR3 bases: TGTGCCAGCAGCGACCGGGACAGGGTTACGGAGACCCAGTACTTC. The rearrangement joins TRBV9 to TRBJ2-5, with TRBD1 matching over 9 bases. CDR3 length: 15 residues. CDR1 and CDR2 (germline): SGDLS, YYNGEE. The ends lost 3 bases at V and 5 bases at J; junction bases unmatched: 8.

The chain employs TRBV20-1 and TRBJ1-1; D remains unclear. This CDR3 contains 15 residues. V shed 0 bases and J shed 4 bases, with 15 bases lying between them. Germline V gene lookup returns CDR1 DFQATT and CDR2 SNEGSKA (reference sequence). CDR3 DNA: TGCAGTGCTAGAGATCTGGCATTAGTTGGCACTGAAGCTTTCTTT. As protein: CSARDLALVGTEAFF.

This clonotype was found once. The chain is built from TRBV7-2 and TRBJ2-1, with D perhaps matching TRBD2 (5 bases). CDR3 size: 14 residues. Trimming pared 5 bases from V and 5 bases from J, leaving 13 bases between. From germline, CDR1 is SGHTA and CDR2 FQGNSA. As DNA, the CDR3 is TGTGCCAGCAGCCAACTAGGATGGGACAATGAGCAGTTCTTC. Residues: CASSQLGWDNEQFF.

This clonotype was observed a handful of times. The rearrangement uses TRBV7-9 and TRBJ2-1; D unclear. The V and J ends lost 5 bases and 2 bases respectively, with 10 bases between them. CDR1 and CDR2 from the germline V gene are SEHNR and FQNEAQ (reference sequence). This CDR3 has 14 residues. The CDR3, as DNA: TGTGCCAGCAGCGGCGGAAGGGCCTACAATGAGCAGTTCTTC. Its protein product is CASSGGRAYNEQFF.

CDR3 residues: CASSFRAGGSMNTEAFF. The CDR3 nucleotides read TGTGCCAGCAGTTTTCGTGCAGGGGGATCGATGAACACTGAAGCTTTCTTT. The chain joins TRBV27 to TRBJ1-1; 7 bases are a match to TRBD1. V was clipped by 3 bases and J by 0 bases; unmatched bases: 10. The CDR3 has 17 amino acids. Germline CDR1 and CDR2: MNHEY and SMNVEV (reference sequence).

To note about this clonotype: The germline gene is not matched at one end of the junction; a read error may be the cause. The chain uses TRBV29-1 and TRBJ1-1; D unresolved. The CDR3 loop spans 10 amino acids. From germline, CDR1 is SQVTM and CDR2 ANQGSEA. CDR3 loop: CSVGRQEALF. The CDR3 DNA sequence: TGCAGCGTGGGGAGACAAGAAGCTCTCTTT.